The 3 T cell receptor beta chains listed next were all sequenced from one sample in a study of glioma-infiltrating T cells after dendritic cell vaccination. Specified time point: after dendritic cell vaccination, including at tumor progression/relapse. The data were produced by immunoSEQ multiplex PCR, yet TCRdb's version contains in-frame clones alone and is incomplete. The data show some 99,000 clones, 80% seen once. Sequenced here: blood, sampled after dendritic cell vaccination. These receptors originate from a human donor with glioblastoma.

This clone was detected only once. The chain combines TRBV7-2 with TRBJ2-1, with 10 bases aligning to TRBD1. With V trimmed by 1 base and J by 8 bases, 8 bases remained unmatched. The germline V gene has CDR1 SGHTA and CDR2 FQGNSA. The CDR3 contains 16 residues. CDR3 sequence: CASSLGDRGLTDEQFF. The CDR3 bases are TGTGCCAGCAGCTTAGGGGACAGGGGACTAACGGATGAGCAGTTCTTC. Combining the CDR3 with reference TRBV7-2 and TRBJ2-1 gives the whole variable domain GAGVSQSPSNKVTEKGKDVELRCDPISGHTALYWYRQSLGQGLEFLIYFQGNSAPDKSGLPSDRFSAERTGGSVSTLTIQRTQQEDSAVYLCASSLGDRGLTDEQFFGPGTRLTVL.

The chain uses TRBV18 and TRBJ2-1, with 7 bases matching TRBD2. The CDR3 totals 15 residues. The V gene end was trimmed by 3 bases and the J gene end by 2 bases; junction bases not matched to a gene: 4. Germline V gene sequence: CDR1 KGHSH, CDR2 LQKENI. This CDR3 reads CASSPSSGTYNEQFF. Here the CDR3 DNA reads TGTGCCAGCTCACCGTCGAGCGGGACCTACAATGAGCAGTTCTTC.

The genes are TRBV6-5 and TRBJ1-2; TRBD1 matches 8 bases. After removal of 6 bases from V and 6 bases from J, the junction contained 12 bases not matched to a gene. This CDR3 has 15 amino acids. Germline V lookup: CDR1 MNHEY, CDR2 SVGAGI. Here the CDR3 reads CASSPPGQGGNGYTF. In DNA, the CDR3 is TGTGCCAGCAGCCCCCCCGGACAGGGTGGAAATGGCTACACCTTC.